The TCR beta chain described here comes from a study of shared clonotypes between healthy human individuals. As to this clone: What it recognizes is unknown.

Findings and caveats of the study: Naive CD4 clonotypes were shared across several donors at approximately 5.3%. Since donors were few, the genetic and exposure-history diversity represented was limited.

With 0 bases removed from V and 5 bases from J, the gap between germline ends came to 15 bases. The CDR3 is made up of 16 amino acids. Germline loops: CDR1 LGHNA, CDR2 YSLEER. Measured with immunoSEQ multiplex PCR; TCRdb has only the in-frame clones, and not every one. This repertoire shows around 2,000,000 clones, roughly 91% found once; its top ten account for about 1.8%. The naive CD8 fraction comprised CD45RO-negative cells positively selected for CCR7 and excluded terminally differentiated effector memory CD45RA+ cells. This TCR derives from a man aged 18 to 30 in good health. Some clones in this sample may be carry-over from other donors' samples. Input material: naive CD8+ T cells from PBMCs. The chain combines TRBV4-3 with TRBJ2-3, with D possibly TRBD1 on 5 matching bases. In DNA form, the CDR3 reads TGCGCCAGCAGCCAAGAAGGCAGGGCAGTGGTAGATACGCAGTATTTT. Translating gives CASSQEGRAVVDTQYF.